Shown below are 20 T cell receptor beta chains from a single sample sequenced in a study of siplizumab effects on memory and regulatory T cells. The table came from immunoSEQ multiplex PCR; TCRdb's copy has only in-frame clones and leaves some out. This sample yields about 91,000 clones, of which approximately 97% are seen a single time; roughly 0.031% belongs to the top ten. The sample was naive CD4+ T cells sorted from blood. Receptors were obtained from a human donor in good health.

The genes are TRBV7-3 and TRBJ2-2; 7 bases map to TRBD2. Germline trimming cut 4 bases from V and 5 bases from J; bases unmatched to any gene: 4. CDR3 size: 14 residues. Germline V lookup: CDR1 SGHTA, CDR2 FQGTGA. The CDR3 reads CASSSQGGTGELFF. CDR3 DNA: TGTGCCAGCAGCTCGCAGGGAGGGACCGGGGAGCTGTTTTTT. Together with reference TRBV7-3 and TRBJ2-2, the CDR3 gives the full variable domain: GAGVSQTPSNKVTEKGKYVELRCDPISGHTALYWYRQSLGQGPEFLIYFQGTGAADDSGLPNDRFFAVRPEGSVSTLKIQRTERGDSAVYLCASSSQGGTGELFFGEGSRLTVL.

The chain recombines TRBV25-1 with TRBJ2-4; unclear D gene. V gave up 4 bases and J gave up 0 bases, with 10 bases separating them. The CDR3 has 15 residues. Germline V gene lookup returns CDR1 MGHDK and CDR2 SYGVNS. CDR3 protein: CASSGTDLAKNIQYF. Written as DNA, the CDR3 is TGTGCCAGCAGTGGGACCGATTTAGCCAAAAACATTCAGTACTTC.

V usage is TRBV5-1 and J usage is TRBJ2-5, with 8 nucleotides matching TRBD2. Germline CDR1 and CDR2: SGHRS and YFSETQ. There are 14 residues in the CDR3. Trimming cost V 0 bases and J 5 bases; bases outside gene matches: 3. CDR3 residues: CASSLGLAGETQYF. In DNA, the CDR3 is TGCGCCAGCAGCTTGGGATTAGCGGGGGAGACCCAGTACTTC.

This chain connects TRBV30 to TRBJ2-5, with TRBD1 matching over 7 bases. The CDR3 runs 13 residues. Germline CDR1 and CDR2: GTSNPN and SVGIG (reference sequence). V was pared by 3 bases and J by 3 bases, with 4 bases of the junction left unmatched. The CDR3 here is CAWSTGDEETQYF. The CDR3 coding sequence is TGTGCCTGGAGCACAGGGGACGAAGAGACCCAGTACTTC. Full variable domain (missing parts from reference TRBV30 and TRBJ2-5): SQTIHQWPATLVQPVGSPLSLECTVEGTSNPNLYWYRQAAGRGLQLLFYSVGIGQISSEVPQNLSASRPQDRQFILSSKKLLLSDSGFYLCAWSTGDEETQYFGPGTRLLVL.

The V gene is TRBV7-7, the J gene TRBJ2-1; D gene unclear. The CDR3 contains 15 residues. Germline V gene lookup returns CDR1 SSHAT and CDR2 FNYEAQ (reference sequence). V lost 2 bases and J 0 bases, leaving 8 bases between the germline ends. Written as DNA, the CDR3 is TGTGCCAGCAGCTTAAGAGAGAGCTCCTACAATGAGCAGTTCTTC. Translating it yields CASSLRESSYNEQFF.

CDR3: CASSQFNRESNEKLFF. CDR3 sequence (DNA): TGTGCCAGCAGCCAGTTTAACCGGGAGTCTAATGAAAAACTGTTTTTT. This sequence joins TRBV7-9 and TRBJ1-4; the D is unclear. The ends were cut back, 5 bases at V and 3 bases at J, with 16 bases in the middle. Germline V gives CDR1 SEHNR, CDR2 FQNEAQ (reference sequence). This CDR3 has 16 amino acids.

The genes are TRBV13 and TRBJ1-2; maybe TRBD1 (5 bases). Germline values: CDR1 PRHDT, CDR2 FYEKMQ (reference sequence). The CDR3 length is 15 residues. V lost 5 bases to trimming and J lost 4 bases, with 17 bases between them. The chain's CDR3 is CASSTGGAGVYGYTF. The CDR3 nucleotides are TGTGCCAGCAGCACAGGTGGGGCCGGAGTCTATGGCTACACCTTC.

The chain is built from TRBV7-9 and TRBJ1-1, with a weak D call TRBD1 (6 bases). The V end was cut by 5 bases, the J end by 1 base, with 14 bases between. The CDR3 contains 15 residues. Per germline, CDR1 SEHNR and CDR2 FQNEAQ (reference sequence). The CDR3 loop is CASSTIRDKNTEAFF. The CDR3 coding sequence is TGTGCCAGCAGCACCATCCGGGACAAGAACACTGAAGCTTTCTTT.

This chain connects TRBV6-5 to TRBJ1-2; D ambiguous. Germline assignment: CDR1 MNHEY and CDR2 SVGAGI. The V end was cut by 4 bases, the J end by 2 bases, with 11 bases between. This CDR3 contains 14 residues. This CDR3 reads CASSLSTNNYGYTF. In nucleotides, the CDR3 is TGTGCCAGCAGTTTGTCTACAAACAACTATGGCTACACCTTC.

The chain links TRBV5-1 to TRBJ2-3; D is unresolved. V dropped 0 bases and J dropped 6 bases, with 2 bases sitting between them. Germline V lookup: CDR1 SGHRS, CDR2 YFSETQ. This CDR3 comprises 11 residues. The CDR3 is CASSLGDTQYF. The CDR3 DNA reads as TGCGCCAGCAGCTTGGGGGATACGCAGTATTTT.

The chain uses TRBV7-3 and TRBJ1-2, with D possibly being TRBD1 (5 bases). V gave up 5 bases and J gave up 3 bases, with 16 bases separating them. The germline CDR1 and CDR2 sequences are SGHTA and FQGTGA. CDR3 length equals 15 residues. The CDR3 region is CASSPGSGTDYGYTF. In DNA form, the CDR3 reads TGTGCCAGCAGCCCAGGGTCCGGGACGGACTATGGCTACACCTTC.

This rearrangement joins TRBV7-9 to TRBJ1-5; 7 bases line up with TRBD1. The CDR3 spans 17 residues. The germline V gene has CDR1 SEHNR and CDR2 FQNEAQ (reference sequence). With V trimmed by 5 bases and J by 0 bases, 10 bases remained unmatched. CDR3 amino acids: CASSQGVSSYSNQPQHF. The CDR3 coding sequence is TGTGCCAGCAGCCAGGGGGTCAGCTCGTATAGCAATCAGCCCCAGCATTTT.

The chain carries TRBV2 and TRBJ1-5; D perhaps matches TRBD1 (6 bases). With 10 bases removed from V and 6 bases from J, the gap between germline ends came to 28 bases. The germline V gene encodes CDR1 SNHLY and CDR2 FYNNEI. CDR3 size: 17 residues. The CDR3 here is CATRALGKGGPTQPQHF. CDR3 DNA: TGTGCCACCCGAGCTTTGGGGAAGGGGGGCCCTACTCAGCCCCAGCATTTT.

The CDR3 coding sequence is TGTGCCAGCCAACAGGGAGGAGAATACTATGGCTACACCTTC. Translating gives CASQQGGEYYGYTF. This rearrangement joins TRBV19 to TRBJ1-2, with a weak D call TRBD1 (6 bases). V lost 9 bases, J lost 3 bases, and 17 bases lay in between. This CDR3 comprises 14 residues. Germline values: CDR1 LNHDA, CDR2 SQIVND (reference sequence).

CDR3 in amino acids: CASSPLKAAGGGEQYF. In nucleotides, the CDR3 is TGTGCCAGCTCACCACTTAAGGCGGCAGGGGGTGGCGAGCAGTACTTC. The rearrangement joins TRBV18 to TRBJ2-7; 7 bases are a match to TRBD1. This CDR3 comprises 16 residues. Germline-derived CDR1 and CDR2 are KGHSH and LQKENI. V lost 1 base, J lost 6 bases, and 12 bases stayed unmatched.

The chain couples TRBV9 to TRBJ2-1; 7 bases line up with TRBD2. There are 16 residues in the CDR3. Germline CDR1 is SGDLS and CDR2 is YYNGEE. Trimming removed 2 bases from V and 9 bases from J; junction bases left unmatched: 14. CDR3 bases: TGTGCCAGCAGCGTGGGTTCAGCGGGGTTCGATGGTGAGCAGTTCTTC. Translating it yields CASSVGSAGFDGEQFF.

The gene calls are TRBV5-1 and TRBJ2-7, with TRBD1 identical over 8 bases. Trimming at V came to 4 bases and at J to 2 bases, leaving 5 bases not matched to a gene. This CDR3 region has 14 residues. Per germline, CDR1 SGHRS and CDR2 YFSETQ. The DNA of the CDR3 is TGCGCCAGCAGCACCGGACAGGGCCCCTACGAGCAGTACTTC. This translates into CASSTGQGPYEQYF. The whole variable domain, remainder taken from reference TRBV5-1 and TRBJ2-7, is KAGVTQTPRYLIKTRGQQVTLSCSPISGHRSVSWYQQTPGQGLQFLFEYFSETQRNKGNFPGRFSGRQFSNSRSEMNVSTLELGDSALYLCASSTGQGPYEQYFGPGTRLTVT.

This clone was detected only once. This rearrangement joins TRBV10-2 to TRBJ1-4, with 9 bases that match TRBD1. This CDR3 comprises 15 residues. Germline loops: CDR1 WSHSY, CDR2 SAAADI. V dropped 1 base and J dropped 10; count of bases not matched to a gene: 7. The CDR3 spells CASSEFRDRVGKLFF. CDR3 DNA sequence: TGCGCCAGCAGTGAGTTCCGGGACAGGGTGGGAAAACTGTTTTTT.

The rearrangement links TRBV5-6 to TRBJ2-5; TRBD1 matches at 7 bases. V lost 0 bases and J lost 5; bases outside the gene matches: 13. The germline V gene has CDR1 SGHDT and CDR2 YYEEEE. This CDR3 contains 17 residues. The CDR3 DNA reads TGTGCCAGCAGCTTGGCCTTCGTGACAGGGATGGACGAGACCCAGTACTTC. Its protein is CASSLAFVTGMDETQYF.

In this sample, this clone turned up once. CDR3 nucleotide sequence: TGTGCCAGCAGCTTAGGGACCTCGGCCCGGGAGCTGTTTTTT. It is translated as CASSLGTSARELFF. The genes are TRBV7-9 and TRBJ2-2; the D is unclear. Germline CDR1 and CDR2: SEHNR and FQNEAQ (reference sequence). V lost 1 base to trimming and J lost 9 bases, with 12 bases between them. CDR3 length: 14 residues.